These 30 T cell receptor beta chains originate from one sample sequenced in a study of CD8 T cells in Susac syndrome. RNA totalling 0.5 to 1 ug underwent reverse transcription with random hexamers. TCRdb reprocessed the immunoSEQ multiplex PCR reads with MiXCR, giving one entry per CDR3 protein. The sample records about 400,000 distinct CDR3 sequences, around 85% being singletons. The material sequenced was CD8+ T cells from PBMCs. The receptor source for this set is a human donor with multiple sclerosis.

The chain carries TRBV19 and TRBJ1-1; no firm D call. Germline V CDR1 and CDR2: LNHDA, SQIVND (reference sequence). Trimming cost V 3 bases and J 1 base, with 6 bases left between them. This CDR3 region has 13 residues. The CDR3 bases are TGTGCCAGTAGTATTGCGAAGAACACTGAAGCTTTCTTT. Translating it yields CASSIAKNTEAFF. Supplemented by reference TRBV19 and TRBJ1-1, the full variable domain reads DGGITQSPKYLFRKEGQNVTLSCEQNLNHDAMYWYRQDPGQGLRLIYYSQIVNDFQKGDIAEGYSVSREKKESFPLTVTSAQKNPTAFYLCASSIAKNTEAFFGQGTRLTVV.

This clonotype was observed a single time. The chain recombines TRBV20-1 with TRBJ2-1, with 7 bases lining up with TRBD2. The ends lost 4 bases at V and 0 bases at J; junction bases unmatched: 9. The CDR3 is 16 residues long. The germline CDR1 and CDR2 sequences are DFQATT and SNEGSKA (reference sequence). CDR3 region: CSANPAGAFSYNEQFF. In nucleotides, the CDR3 is TGCAGTGCTAACCCCGCGGGAGCCTTCTCCTACAATGAGCAGTTCTTC.

This chain links TRBV20-1 with TRBJ2-5, with D unclear. Germline V gene lookup returns CDR1 DFQATT and CDR2 SNEGSKA (reference sequence). The CDR3 totals 15 residues. V was trimmed by 3 bases and J by 3 bases, leaving 17 bases between them. CDR3 region: CSARQEGNLEETQYF. In DNA form, the CDR3 reads TGCAGTGCTAGGCAGGAAGGGAATTTAGAAGAGACCCAGTACTTC.

The chain employs TRBV27 and TRBJ1-2; D is perhaps TRBD1 (5 bases). Trimming stripped 4 bases from V and 4 bases from J, with 19 bases between. The length of the CDR3 is 16 residues. Per the germline V gene, CDR1 is MNHEY and CDR2 is SMNVEV (reference sequence). CDR3 sequence reads: CASSSILGRVAYGYTF. CDR3 nucleotides: TGTGCCAGCAGTTCTATCTTGGGCAGGGTTGCCTATGGCTACACCTTC.

The V and J genes are TRBV7-9 and TRBJ1-2, with 8 bases that match TRBD1. Per the germline V gene, CDR1 is SEHNR and CDR2 is FQNEAQ (reference sequence). The CDR3 sequence is 15 residues long. Trimming took 5 bases from V and 9 from J; bases not matched to a gene: 14. CDR3 sequence: CASSPPGQGPESYTF. The CDR3 DNA follows: TGTGCCAGCAGCCCTCCAGGACAGGGCCCGGAGAGCTACACCTTC. Combining the CDR3 with reference TRBV7-9 and TRBJ1-2 gives the whole variable domain DTGVSQNPRHKITKRGQNVTFRCDPISEHNRLYWYRQTLGQGPEFLTYFQNEAQLEKSRLLSDRFSAERPKGSFSTLEIQRTEQGDSAMYLCASSPPGQGPESYTFGSGTRLTVV.

The rearrangement links TRBV20-1 to TRBJ2-7; TRBD1 aligns across 8 bases. Germline lookup yields CDR1 DFQATT and CDR2 SNEGSKA (reference sequence). Trimming took 3 bases from V and 2 from J; bases not matched to a gene: 9. This CDR3 contains 15 residues. CDR3 loop: CSASLFTGGPYEQYF. CDR3 bases: TGCAGTGCTAGTCTATTCACAGGGGGGCCCTACGAGCAGTACTTC.

This chain joins TRBV28 and TRBJ2-7, with D unresolved. Germline CDR1 and CDR2: MDHEN and SYDVKM. CDR3 length equals 15 residues. The V and J ends lost 1 base and 1 base respectively, with 11 bases between them. DNA of the CDR3: TGTGCCAGCAGTTTATTAGTAGCCCGGTCCTACGAGCAGTACTTC. Its protein product is CASSLLVARSYEQYF. Based on the CDR3 plus reference TRBV28 and TRBJ2-7, the full variable domain is DVKVTQSSRYLVKRTGEKVFLECVQDMDHENMFWYRQDPGLGLRLIYFSYDVKMKEKGDIPEGYSVSREKKERFSLILESASTNQTSMYLCASSLLVARSYEQYFGPGTRLTVT.

The chain couples TRBV19 to TRBJ2-1, with D possibly TRBD2 on 5 matching bases. Germline CDR1 and CDR2: LNHDA and SQIVND (reference sequence). The V gene lost 8 bases and the J gene lost 1 base, with 9 bases spanning the gap. This CDR3 is built from 13 residues. In DNA form, the CDR3 reads TGTGCCAGTGGAGCGGATTCCTACAATGAGCAGTTCTTC. It encodes CASGADSYNEQFF.

Of note for this clonotype: One end of the junction varies from germline; a read error may be responsible. V gene TRBV3-1 combines with J gene TRBJ1-1; D uncertain. CDR3 size: 13 residues. In germline, CDR1 is LGHDT, CDR2 YNNKEL (reference sequence). The CDR3 DNA follows: TGTGCCAGCAGCCGACGATTAAACACTGAGGCTTTCTTT. Its translation: CASSRRLNTEAFF.

The chain recombines TRBV4-2 with TRBJ1-1; D gene uncertain. Germline CDR1 and CDR2: LGHNA and YNFKEQ. The V end lost 1 base, the J end lost 4 bases, and 7 bases lay between the germline ends. This CDR3 comprises 13 residues. CDR3: CASSQARVTEAFF. The DNA of the CDR3 is TGTGCCAGCAGCCAAGCCCGGGTCACTGAAGCTTTCTTT.

The chain combines TRBV14 with TRBJ1-1; D might be TRBD1 (5 bases). Trimming shortened V by 1 base and J by 0 bases, and 12 bases separated the two germline ends. The CDR3 contains 16 residues. Per the germline V gene, CDR1 is SGHDN and CDR2 is FVKESK. The CDR3 DNA reads TGTGCCAGCAGCCAAGCGGGGCTAAATATGAACACTGAAGCTTTCTTT. This encodes CASSQAGLNMNTEAFF.

The rearrangement links TRBV19 to TRBJ2-7; D remains unclear. Germline V gene sequence: CDR1 LNHDA, CDR2 SQIVND (reference sequence). V gave up 0 bases and J gave up 7 bases, with 10 bases separating them. CDR3 length: 13 amino acids. CDR3 amino acids: CASSIDYQREQYF. CDR3 in DNA: TGTGCCAGTAGTATAGATTACCAGAGGGAGCAGTACTTC.

The CDR3 nucleotides read TGCGCCAGCAGCTTGGACAGGGCCATGTACAATGAGCAGTTCTTC. Translation gives CASSLDRAMYNEQFF. The genes are TRBV5-1 and TRBJ2-1; D may be TRBD1 (6 bases). CDR3 length: 15 amino acids. The V gene lost 0 bases and the J gene lost 4 bases, with 11 bases spanning the gap. Germline values: CDR1 SGHRS, CDR2 YFSETQ. The complete variable domain, with remaining parts taken from reference TRBV5-1 and TRBJ2-1, reads KAGVTQTPRYLIKTRGQQVTLSCSPISGHRSVSWYQQTPGQGLQFLFEYFSETQRNKGNFPGRFSGRQFSNSRSEMNVSTLELGDSALYLCASSLDRAMYNEQFFGPGTRLTVL.

The V call is TRBV4-1, the J call TRBJ1-2, with TRBD1 matching over 7 bases. J lost 5 bases, V lost 4 bases, and 7 bases had no gene match. This CDR3 has 14 residues. Germline lookup yields CDR1 MGHRA and CDR2 YSYEKL. The CDR3 spells CASSPGQMEYGYTF. As DNA, the CDR3 is TGCGCCAGCAGCCCGGGACAGATGGAATATGGCTACACCTTC.

The chain uses TRBV12-3 or TRBV12-4 and TRBJ1-1; D not resolved. This CDR3 spans 13 amino acids. V shed 5 bases and J shed 1 base, with 8 bases lying between them. CDR3 sequence: CASSDKGNTEAFF. The DNA for the CDR3 is TGTGCCAGCAGTGATAAAGGGAACACTGAAGCTTTCTTT.

V is TRBV5-4 and J is TRBJ2-2; D not resolved. The CDR3 is 14 amino acids. V was pared by 7 bases and J by 4 bases, with 14 bases between. Germline values: CDR1 SGHNT, CDR2 YYREEE (reference sequence). In nucleotides, the CDR3 is TGTGCCAGCGCCAGGACGGGTTCCACCGGGGAGCTGTTTTTT. As protein: CASARTGSTGELFF.

The rearrangement links TRBV19 to TRBJ1-1; D not certain. This CDR3 comprises 11 residues. The germline CDR1 and CDR2 sequences are LNHDA and SQIVND (reference sequence). Between the trimmed V and J ends, which lost 3 bases and 8 bases, there was a span of 7 bases. The CDR3 coding sequence is TGTGCCAGTAGTATCCTTACGGAAGCTTTCTTT. It codes for CASSILTEAFF.

The V call is TRBV20-1, the J call TRBJ1-1, with D unclear. Germline V gives CDR1 DFQATT, CDR2 SNEGSKA (reference sequence). Trimming took off 1 base at V and 3 bases at J, with 18 bases between the two ends. CDR3 length: 16 amino acids. The CDR3 sequence: CSARGLTSGGDTEAFF. DNA for the CDR3: TGCAGTGCTAGAGGCCTCACCTCGGGTGGGGACACTGAAGCTTTCTTT.

The V and J genes are TRBV7-2 and TRBJ2-1, with 12 bases fitting TRBD2. Germline loops: CDR1 SGHTA, CDR2 FQGNSA. V dropped 1 base and J dropped 7; count of bases not matched to a gene: 8. CDR3 length: 17 amino acids. The CDR3 here is CASSLERGLAGPNEQFF. In nucleotides, the CDR3 is TGTGCCAGCAGCTTAGAGCGAGGACTAGCGGGGCCAAATGAGCAGTTCTTC.

In its sample, this clonotype was seen once. The chain is built from TRBV6-1 and TRBJ1-1; a possible D gene is TRBD1 (6 bases). Trimming stripped 8 bases from V and 2 bases from J, with 12 bases between. Germline values: CDR1 MNHNS, CDR2 SASEGT. The CDR3 has 13 amino acids. The CDR3: CASDYRANTEAFF. CDR3 in DNA: TGTGCCAGCGACTACAGGGCTAACACTGAAGCTTTCTTT.

The chain combines TRBV6-1 with TRBJ2-1, with D perhaps matching TRBD1 (8 bases). The V end lost 5 bases, the J end lost 9 bases, and 17 bases lay between the germline ends. The CDR3 length is 14 residues. The germline V gene encodes CDR1 MNHNS and CDR2 SASEGT. The CDR3 loop is CASSSTTGGGEQFF. The CDR3, as DNA: TGTGCCAGCAGTTCGACCACAGGGGGGGGTGAGCAGTTCTTC.

This clonotype was counted only a few times. The gene calls are TRBV7-2 and TRBJ2-3, with D possibly TRBD2 on 5 matching bases. V was shortened by 5 bases and J by 1 base, with 7 bases between the two germline ends. Per germline, CDR1 SGHTA and CDR2 FQGNSA. The CDR3 totals 13 residues. CDR3 loop: CASSHGGTDTQYF. The CDR3, as DNA: TGTGCCAGCAGCCACGGGGGCACAGATACGCAGTATTTT.

The V call is TRBV6-1, the J call TRBJ2-7; the D gene is possibly TRBD1 (6 bases). The CDR3 length is 14 residues. Germline CDR1 reads MNHNS; CDR2 reads SASEGT. V shed 4 bases and J shed 2 bases, with 12 bases lying between them. The CDR3 loop is CASSAHPGAYEQYF. DNA of the CDR3: TGTGCCAGCAGTGCACACCCAGGGGCCTACGAGCAGTACTTC.

The rearrangement uses TRBV5-1 and TRBJ1-1, with D possibly being TRBD1 (6 bases). CDR3 length: 14 amino acids. Deletions cut 4 bases from V and 6 bases from J, with 16 bases between. CDR1 and CDR2 from the germline V gene are SGHRS and YFSETQ. This CDR3 is CASSGNRESAEAFF. The DNA for the CDR3 is TGCGCCAGCAGCGGGAACAGGGAGTCCGCTGAAGCTTTCTTT.

The chain recombines TRBV27 with TRBJ2-6; weak D call: TRBD2 (5 bases). The germline V gene encodes CDR1 MNHEY and CDR2 SMNVEV (reference sequence). This CDR3 is built from 17 residues. The germline V and J ends were trimmed by 7 bases and 4 bases, with 20 bases remaining between them. The CDR3 region has the DNA TGTGCCAGCACCTTCTTACCCATGGAGGCCGGGGCCAACGTCCTGACTTTC. Encoded protein: CASTFLPMEAGANVLTF.

The CDR3 sequence is CASSPTGHPYEQYF. The CDR3 DNA reads as TGTGCCAGCAGCCCGACAGGTCATCCCTACGAGCAGTACTTC. The rearrangement uses TRBV3-1 and TRBJ2-7; weak D call: TRBD1 (6 bases). This CDR3 has 14 residues. Germline V gene lookup returns CDR1 LGHDT and CDR2 YNNKEL (reference sequence). V lost 4 bases, J lost 2 bases, and 12 bases lay in between.

This clonotype was seen a handful of times. This chain joins TRBV11-2 and TRBJ2-3; D may be TRBD1 (6 bases). The CDR3 runs 16 residues. CDR1 is SGHAT and CDR2 is FQNNGV in the germline V gene. V shed 1 base and J shed 0 bases, with 11 bases lying between them. CDR3: CASSLGYQGSTDTQYF. The CDR3 nucleotides are TGTGCCAGCAGCTTAGGATATCAGGGGAGCACAGATACGCAGTATTTT. Looking up the rest from reference TRBV11-2 and TRBJ2-3 gives the full variable domain: EAGVAQSPRYKIIEKRQSVAFWCNPISGHATLYWYQQILGQGPKLLIQFQNNGVVDDSQLPKDRFSAERLKGVDSTLKIQPAKLEDSAVYLCASSLGYQGSTDTQYFGPGTRLTVL.

The V call is TRBV30, the J call TRBJ2-7; the D gene could be TRBD1 or TRBD2 (5 bases each). Trimming removed 5 bases at V and 6 bases at J, with 11 bases between. Germline V CDR1 and CDR2: GTSNPN, SVGIG (reference sequence). This CDR3 has 11 residues. CDR3 nucleotides: TGTGCCTGGGGGGGTTGGGTCGAGCAGTACTTC. Translated, it gives CAWGGWVEQYF.

V and J are TRBV6-1 and TRBJ1-2; 10 positions agree with TRBD1. V was clipped by 1 base and J by 7 bases; unmatched bases: 6. CDR3 length: 15 residues. CDR1 MNHNS and CDR2 SASEGT come from the germline V gene. DNA for the CDR3: TGTGCCAGCAGTGAAGTGGTGGGACAGGGGAGTGGCTACACCTTC. Protein sequence: CASSEVVGQGSGYTF.

Here the CDR3 reads CASSFIGTDTQYF. The CDR3 DNA follows: TGTGCCAGCAGCTTCATAGGCACAGATACGCAGTATTTT. This rearrangement joins TRBV5-6 to TRBJ2-3, with D unclear. Trimming removed 2 bases at V and 1 base at J, with 5 bases between. The CDR3 is 13 residues long. Germline lookup yields CDR1 SGHDT and CDR2 YYEEEE.